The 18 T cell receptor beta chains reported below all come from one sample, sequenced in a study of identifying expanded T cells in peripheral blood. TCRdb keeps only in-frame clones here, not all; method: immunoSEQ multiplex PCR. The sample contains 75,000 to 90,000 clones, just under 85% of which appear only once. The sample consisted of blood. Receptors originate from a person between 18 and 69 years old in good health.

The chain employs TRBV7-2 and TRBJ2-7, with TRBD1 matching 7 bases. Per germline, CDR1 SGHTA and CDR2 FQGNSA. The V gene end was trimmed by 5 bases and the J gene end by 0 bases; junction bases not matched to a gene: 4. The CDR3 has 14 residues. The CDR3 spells CASSRDRYSYEQYF. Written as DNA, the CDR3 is TGTGCCAGCAGCCGGGACAGATACTCCTACGAGCAGTACTTC.

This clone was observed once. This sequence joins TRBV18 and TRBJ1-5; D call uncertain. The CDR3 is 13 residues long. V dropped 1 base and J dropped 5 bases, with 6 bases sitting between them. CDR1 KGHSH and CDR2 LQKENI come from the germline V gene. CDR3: CASSPLVHQPQHF. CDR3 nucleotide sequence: TGTGCCAGCTCACCACTGGTTCATCAGCCCCAGCATTTT. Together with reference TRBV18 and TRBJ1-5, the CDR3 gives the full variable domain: NAGVMQNPRHLVRRRGQEARLRCSPMKGHSHVYWYRQLPEEGLKFMVYLQKENIIDESGMPKERFSAEFPKEGPSILRIQQVVRGDSAAYFCASSPLVHQPQHFGDGTRLSIL.

CDR3 sequence: CASSLSGGELFF. The CDR3 DNA reads TGTGCCAGCAGTTTATCGGGGGGGGAGCTGTTTTTT. The gene calls are TRBV27 and TRBJ2-2; D remains ambiguous. Germline loops: CDR1 MNHEY, CDR2 SMNVEV (reference sequence). V gave up 0 bases and J gave up 8 bases, with 4 bases separating them. The CDR3 has 12 amino acids.

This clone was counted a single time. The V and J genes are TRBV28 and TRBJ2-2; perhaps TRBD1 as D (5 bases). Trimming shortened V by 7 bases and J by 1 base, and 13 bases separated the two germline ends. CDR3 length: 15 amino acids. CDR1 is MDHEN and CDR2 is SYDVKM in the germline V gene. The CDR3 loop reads CASTRGTGNTGELFF. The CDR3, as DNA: TGTGCCAGCACAAGGGGTACAGGGAACACCGGGGAGCTGTTTTTT. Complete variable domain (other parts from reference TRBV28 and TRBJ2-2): DVKVTQSSRYLVKRTGEKVFLECVQDMDHENMFWYRQDPGLGLRLIYFSYDVKMKEKGDIPEGYSVSREKKERFSLILESASTNQTSMYLCASTRGTGNTGELFFGEGSRLTVL.

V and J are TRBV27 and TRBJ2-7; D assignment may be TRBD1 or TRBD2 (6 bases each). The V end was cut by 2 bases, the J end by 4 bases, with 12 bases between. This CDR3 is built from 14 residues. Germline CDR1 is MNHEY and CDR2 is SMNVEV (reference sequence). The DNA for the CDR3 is TGTGCCAGCAGTTTAGGGGGCGCGGGATACGAGCAGTACTTC. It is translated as CASSLGGAGYEQYF.

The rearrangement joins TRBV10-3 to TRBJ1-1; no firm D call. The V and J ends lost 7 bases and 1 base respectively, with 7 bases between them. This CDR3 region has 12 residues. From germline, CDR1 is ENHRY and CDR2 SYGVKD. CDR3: CAIKETNTEAFF. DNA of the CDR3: TGTGCCATCAAGGAAACGAACACTGAAGCTTTCTTT.

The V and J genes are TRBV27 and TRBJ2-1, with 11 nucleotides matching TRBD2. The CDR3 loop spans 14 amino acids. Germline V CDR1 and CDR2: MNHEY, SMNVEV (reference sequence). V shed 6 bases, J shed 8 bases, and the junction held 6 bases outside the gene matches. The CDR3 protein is CASRLAGGRDEQFF. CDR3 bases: TGTGCCAGCAGGCTAGCGGGAGGCCGGGATGAGCAGTTCTTC.

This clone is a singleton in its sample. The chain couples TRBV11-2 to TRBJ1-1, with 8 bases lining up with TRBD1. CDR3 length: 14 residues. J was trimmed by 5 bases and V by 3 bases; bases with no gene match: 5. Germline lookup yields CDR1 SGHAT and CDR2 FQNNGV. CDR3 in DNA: TGTGCCAGCAGCTTTACAGGGGGAAGGACTGAAGCTTTCTTT. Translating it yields CASSFTGGRTEAFF.

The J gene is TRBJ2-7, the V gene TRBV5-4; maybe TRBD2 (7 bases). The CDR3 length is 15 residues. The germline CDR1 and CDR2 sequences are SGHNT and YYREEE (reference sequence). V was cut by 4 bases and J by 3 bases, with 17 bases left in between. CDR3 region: CASSPGGQGGYEQYF. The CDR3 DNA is TGTGCCAGCAGCCCCGGGGGGCAAGGGGGCTACGAGCAGTACTTC.

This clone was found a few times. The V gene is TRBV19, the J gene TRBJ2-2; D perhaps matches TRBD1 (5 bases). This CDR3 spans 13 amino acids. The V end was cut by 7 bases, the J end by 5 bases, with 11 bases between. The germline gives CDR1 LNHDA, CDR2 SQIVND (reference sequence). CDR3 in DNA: TGTGCCAGTACCGCAGGGCGGACCGGGGAGCTGTTTTTT. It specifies CASTAGRTGELFF.

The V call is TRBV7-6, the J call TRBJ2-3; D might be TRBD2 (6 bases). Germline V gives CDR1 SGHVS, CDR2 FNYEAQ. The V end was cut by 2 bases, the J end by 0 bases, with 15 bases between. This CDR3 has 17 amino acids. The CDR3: CASSLYGGKFSTDTQYF. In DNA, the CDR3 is TGTGCCAGCAGCTTATACGGCGGGAAATTTAGCACAGATACGCAGTATTTT.

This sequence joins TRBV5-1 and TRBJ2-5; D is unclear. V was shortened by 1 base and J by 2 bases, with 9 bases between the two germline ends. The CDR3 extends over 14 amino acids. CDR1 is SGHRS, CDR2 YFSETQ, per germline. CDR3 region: CASSLQVGQETQYF. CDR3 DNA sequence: TGCGCCAGCAGCTTGCAAGTAGGGCAAGAGACCCAGTACTTC.

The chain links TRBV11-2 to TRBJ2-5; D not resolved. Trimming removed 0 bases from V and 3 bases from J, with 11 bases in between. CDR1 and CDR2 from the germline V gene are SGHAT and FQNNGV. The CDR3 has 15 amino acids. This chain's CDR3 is CASSLEFGGEETQYF. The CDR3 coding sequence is TGTGCCAGCAGCTTAGAGTTCGGCGGAGAAGAGACCCAGTACTTC.

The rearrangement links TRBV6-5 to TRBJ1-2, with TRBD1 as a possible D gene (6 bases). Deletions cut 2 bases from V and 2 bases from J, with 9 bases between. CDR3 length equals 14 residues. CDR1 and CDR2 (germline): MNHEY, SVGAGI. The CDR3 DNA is TGTGCCAGCAGTTACGCTCAGGGGAACTATGGCTACACCTTC. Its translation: CASSYAQGNYGYTF.

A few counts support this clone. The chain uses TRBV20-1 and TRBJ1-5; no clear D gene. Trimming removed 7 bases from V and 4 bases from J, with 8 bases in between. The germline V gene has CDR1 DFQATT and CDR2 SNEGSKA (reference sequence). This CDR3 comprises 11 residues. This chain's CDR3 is CSVAGNQPQHF. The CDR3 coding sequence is TGCAGTGTAGCAGGTAATCAGCCCCAGCATTTT.

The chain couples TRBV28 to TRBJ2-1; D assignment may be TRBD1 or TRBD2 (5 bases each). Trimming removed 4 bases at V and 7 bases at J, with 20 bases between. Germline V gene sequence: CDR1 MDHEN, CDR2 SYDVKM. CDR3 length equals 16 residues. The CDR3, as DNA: TGTGCCAGCAGTTCCGTCGGGACCAACACCGGGAATGAGCAGTTCTTC. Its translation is CASSSVGTNTGNEQFF.

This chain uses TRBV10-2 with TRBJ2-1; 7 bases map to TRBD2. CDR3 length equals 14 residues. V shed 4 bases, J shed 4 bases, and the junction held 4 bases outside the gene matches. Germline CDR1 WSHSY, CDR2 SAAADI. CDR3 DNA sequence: TGCGCCAGCAGTGCCCTAGCGGAGTACAATGAGCAGTTCTTC. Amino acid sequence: CASSALAEYNEQFF.

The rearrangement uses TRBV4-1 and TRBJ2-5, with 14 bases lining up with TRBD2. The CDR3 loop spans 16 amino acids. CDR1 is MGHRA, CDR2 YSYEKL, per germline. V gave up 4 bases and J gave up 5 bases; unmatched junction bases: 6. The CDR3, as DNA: TGCGCCAGCAGCCGAGGGACTAGCGGGAGTGGCGAGACCCAGTACTTC. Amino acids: CASSRGTSGSGETQYF.